This entry lists 10 T cell receptor beta chains sequenced from one sample in a study of blood T cell repertoires in COVID-19. Data came from immunoSEQ multiplex PCR; TCRdb stores just in-frame clones and leaves some out. Of more than 300,000 clones listed, 92% are singletons. The sample was PBMCs or T cells enriched from blood (not recorded which). These receptors came from a woman between 25 and 40 years old who had recovered from COVID-19.

V is TRBV5-1 and J is TRBJ2-5; 12 nucleotides line up with TRBD2. Germline values: CDR1 SGHRS, CDR2 YFSETQ. This CDR3 has 16 amino acids. The J segment lost 4 bases and the V segment lost 0 bases, leaving 4 bases of the junction unmatched. The CDR3 sequence is CASSLVLAGGIETQYF. The CDR3 DNA reads TGCGCCAGCAGCTTGGTTCTAGCGGGAGGGATAGAGACCCAGTACTTC.

J is TRBJ2-5 and V is TRBV28, with D perhaps matching TRBD1 (5 bases). Germline loops: CDR1 MDHEN, CDR2 SYDVKM. The CDR3 runs to 18 residues. Trimming cost V 1 base and J 2 bases, with 20 bases left between them. CDR3 sequence: CASSLYPRQGRGQETQYF. In DNA form, the CDR3 reads TGTGCCAGCAGTTTATACCCTCGGCAGGGAAGAGGTCAAGAGACCCAGTACTTC. Together with reference TRBV28 and TRBJ2-5, the CDR3 gives the full variable domain: DVKVTQSSRYLVKRTGEKVFLECVQDMDHENMFWYRQDPGLGLRLIYFSYDVKMKEKGDIPEGYSVSREKKERFSLILESASTNQTSMYLCASSLYPRQGRGQETQYFGPGTRLLVL.

This clone was counted a few times. The genes are TRBV30 and TRBJ1-4; a weak D match, TRBD1 (5 bases). CDR3 size: 12 residues. The ends were cut back, 2 bases at V and 8 bases at J, with 9 bases in the middle. Germline V gene lookup returns CDR1 GTSNPN and CDR2 SVGIG (reference sequence). The CDR3: CAWSTGGEKLFF. In DNA, the CDR3 is TGTGCCTGGAGTACAGGAGGGGAAAAACTGTTTTTT.

This chain uses TRBV21-1 with TRBJ1-1; the table's D gene call, TRBD1, was not cross checked with the DNA. TRBV21-1 is shown as a pseudogene. CDR3 length: 15 residues. The DNA of the CDR3 is TGTGCCAGCAGCAAAGTAAAAGGGGCTGGCACTGAAGCTTTCTTT. This translates into CASSKVKGAGTEAFF.

V is TRBV10-3 and J is TRBJ1-1, with D unresolved. Germline V CDR1 and CDR2: ENHRY, SYGVKD. Trimming cost V 7 bases and J 3 bases, with 15 bases left between them. CDR3 length: 14 amino acids. CDR3 nucleotides: TGTGCCATCAAAGGAAAGGAGCAAGACACTGAAGCTTTCTTT. Translation gives CAIKGKEQDTEAFF.

The rearrangement joins TRBV11-3 to TRBJ1-1, with D uncertain. Trimming pared 4 bases from V and 6 bases from J, leaving 12 bases between. The germline V gene has CDR1 SGHNT and CDR2 YENEEA. There are 13 residues in the CDR3. CDR3 DNA sequence: TGTGCCAGCAGCTCCCCACGGTTCGCTGAAGCTTTCTTT. This encodes CASSSPRFAEAFF.

The genes are TRBV7-3 and TRBJ2-1, with D possibly being TRBD2 (6 bases). Between the trimmed V and J ends, which lost 1 base and 9 bases, there was a span of 10 bases. This CDR3 has 13 amino acids. Per germline, CDR1 SGHTA and CDR2 FQGTGA. The CDR3 protein is CASSLRGAGEQFF. The CDR3 nucleotides read TGTGCCAGCAGCTTAAGGGGAGCGGGTGAGCAGTTCTTC. The whole variable domain, filled in from reference TRBV7-3 and TRBJ2-1, reads GAGVSQTPSNKVTEKGKYVELRCDPISGHTALYWYRQSLGQGPEFLIYFQGTGAADDSGLPNDRFFAVRPEGSVSTLKIQRTERGDSAVYLCASSLRGAGEQFFGPGTRLTVL.

CDR3 bases: TGTGCCAGCAGCCGGAGGGGAGTCTTGGCTGGGGCCAACGTCCTGACTTTC. It is translated as CASSRRGVLAGANVLTF. V usage is TRBV3-1 (or the pseudogene TRBV3-2) and J usage is TRBJ2-6; D is possibly TRBD2 (6 bases). The CDR3 consists of 17 residues. The germline V gene has CDR1 LGHDT and CDR2 YNNKEL (reference sequence). The ends were cut back, 4 bases at V and 2 bases at J, with 15 bases in the middle.

V is TRBV28 and J is TRBJ1-2, with D perhaps TRBD1 (5 bases). Germline assignment: CDR1 MDHEN and CDR2 SYDVKM. Trimming shortened V by 3 bases and J by 6 bases, and 20 bases separated the two germline ends. The CDR3 runs to 16 residues. CDR3 sequence (DNA): TGTGCCAGCAGTTTGATGGATGGGGCGGCATCTGATGGCTACACCTTC. Translating it yields CASSLMDGAASDGYTF.

The chain joins TRBV6-2 or TRBV6-3 to TRBJ2-7; D remains ambiguous. V was shortened by 4 bases and J by 4 bases, with 8 bases between the two germline ends. The CDR3 contains 12 residues. Germline V CDR1 and CDR2: MNHEY, SVGEGT. CDR3 coding DNA: TGTGCCAGCAGTTCTTTTTCTTACGAGCAGTACTTC. Protein product: CASSSFSYEQYF.